The sequence of this T cell receptor (beta chain) was determined in a study of sequential checkpoint blockade in melanoma. At the level of the study: Randomization was 1:1 between first-line nivolumab→ipilimumab and ipilimumab→nivolumab. Each arm's sequence ended with maintenance nivolumab.

Treatment: randomized to nivolumab then ipilimumab (arm A) or the reverse (arm B). Patients had received no earlier DNA-damaging chemotherapy. Live CD3+CD8+ CD19− CD56− cells were sorted from PBMCs. In this sample, this clone turned up a few times. Using immunoSEQ multiplex PCR, the repertoire was profiled, and TCRdb retains in-frame clones only, with some absent. The table includes some 6,900 clones, about 60% detected once. The TCR originated in a human donor with melanoma. The source material was CD8+ T cells sorted from blood (inferred from file names), sampled from a patient given nivolumab and ipilimumab in sequence.

The CDR3 sequence is CASSLNRLAAAYEQYF. The CDR3 nucleotides read TGTGCCAGCAGTCTCAACCGACTAGCGGCCGCCTACGAGCAGTACTTC. The chain combines TRBV27 with TRBJ2-7, with TRBD2 matching over 9 bases. Per the germline V gene, CDR1 is MNHEY and CDR2 is SMNVEV (reference sequence). With 5 bases clipped from V and 2 bases from J, the junction kept 10 bases outside the gene matches. The CDR3 loop spans 16 amino acids.